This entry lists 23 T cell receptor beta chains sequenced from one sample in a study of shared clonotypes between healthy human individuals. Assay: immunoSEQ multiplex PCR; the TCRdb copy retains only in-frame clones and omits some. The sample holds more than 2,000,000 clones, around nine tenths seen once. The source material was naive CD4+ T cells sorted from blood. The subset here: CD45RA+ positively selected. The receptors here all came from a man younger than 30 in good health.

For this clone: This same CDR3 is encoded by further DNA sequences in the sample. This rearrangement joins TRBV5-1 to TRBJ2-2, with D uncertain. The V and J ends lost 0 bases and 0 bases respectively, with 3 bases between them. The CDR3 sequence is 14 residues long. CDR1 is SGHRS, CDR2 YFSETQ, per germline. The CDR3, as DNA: TGCGCCAGCAGCTTGGCCGCGAACACCGGGGAGCTGTTTTTT. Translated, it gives CASSLAANTGELFF.

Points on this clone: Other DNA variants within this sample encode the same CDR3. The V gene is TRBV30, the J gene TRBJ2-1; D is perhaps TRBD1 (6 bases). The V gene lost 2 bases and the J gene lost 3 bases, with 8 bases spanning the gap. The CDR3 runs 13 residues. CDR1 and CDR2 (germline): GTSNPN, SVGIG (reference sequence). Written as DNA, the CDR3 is TGTGCCTGGAGTAGGGACAACTACAATGAGCAGTTCTTC. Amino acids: CAWSRDNYNEQFF.

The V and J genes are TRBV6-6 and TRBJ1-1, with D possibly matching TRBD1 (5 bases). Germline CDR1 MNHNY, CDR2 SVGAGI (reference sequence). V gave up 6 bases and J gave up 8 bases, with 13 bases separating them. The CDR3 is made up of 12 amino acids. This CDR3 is CASSYGTLEAFF. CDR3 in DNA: TGTGCCAGCAGCTACGGGACTTTAGAAGCTTTCTTT.

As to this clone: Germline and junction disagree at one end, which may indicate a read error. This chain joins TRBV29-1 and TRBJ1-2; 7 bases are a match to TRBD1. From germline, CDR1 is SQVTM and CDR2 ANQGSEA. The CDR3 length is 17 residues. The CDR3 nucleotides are TGCAGCGTGGAAGACAGGGCGGCCGGCTTTTCTAACTATGGCTACACCTTC. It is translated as CSVEDRAAGFSNYGYTF.

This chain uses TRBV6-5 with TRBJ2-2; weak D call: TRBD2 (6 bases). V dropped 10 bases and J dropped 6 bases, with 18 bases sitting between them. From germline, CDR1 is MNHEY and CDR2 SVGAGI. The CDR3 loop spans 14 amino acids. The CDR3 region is CATRMEGAPGELFF. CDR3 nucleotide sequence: TGTGCCACCAGGATGGAGGGAGCCCCCGGGGAGCTGTTTTTT.

This CDR3 reads CASSLQSVGNTEAFF. The DNA for the CDR3 is TGTGCCAGCAGCTTACAGTCTGTCGGGAACACTGAAGCTTTCTTT. V gene TRBV7-9 combines with J gene TRBJ1-1; no firm D call. This CDR3 spans 15 amino acids. Trimming left V 2 bases short and J 1 base short, with 11 bases between. Germline CDR1 reads SEHNR; CDR2 reads FQNEAQ (reference sequence).

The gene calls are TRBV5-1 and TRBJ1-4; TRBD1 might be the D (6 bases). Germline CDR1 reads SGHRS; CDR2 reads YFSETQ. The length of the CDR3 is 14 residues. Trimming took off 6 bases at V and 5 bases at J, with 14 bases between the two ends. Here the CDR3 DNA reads TGCGCCAGCAAGGAGCAGGGGACGAATGAAAAACTGTTTTTT. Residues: CASKEQGTNEKLFF.

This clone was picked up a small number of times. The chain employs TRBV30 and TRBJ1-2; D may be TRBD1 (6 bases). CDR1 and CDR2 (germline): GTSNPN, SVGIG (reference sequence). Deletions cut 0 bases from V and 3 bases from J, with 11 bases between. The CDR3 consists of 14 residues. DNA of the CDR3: TGTGCCTGGAGTGTGGTACAGGGCTACTATGGCTACACCTTC. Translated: CAWSVVQGYYGYTF.

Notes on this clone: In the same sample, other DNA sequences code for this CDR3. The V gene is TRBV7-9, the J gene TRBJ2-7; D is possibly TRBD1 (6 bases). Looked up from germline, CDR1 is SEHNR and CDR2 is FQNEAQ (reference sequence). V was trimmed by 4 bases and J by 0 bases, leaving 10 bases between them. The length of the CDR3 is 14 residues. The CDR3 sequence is CASSSTGSSYEQYF. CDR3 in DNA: TGTGCCAGCAGCTCAACAGGGAGCTCCTACGAGCAGTACTTC.

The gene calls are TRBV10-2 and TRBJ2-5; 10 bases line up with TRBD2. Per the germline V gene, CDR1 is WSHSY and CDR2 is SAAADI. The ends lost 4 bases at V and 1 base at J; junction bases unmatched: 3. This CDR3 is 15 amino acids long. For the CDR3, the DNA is TGCGCCAGCAGTGGGGTAGCGGGGGGCCAAGAGACCCAGTACTTC. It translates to CASSGVAGGQETQYF.

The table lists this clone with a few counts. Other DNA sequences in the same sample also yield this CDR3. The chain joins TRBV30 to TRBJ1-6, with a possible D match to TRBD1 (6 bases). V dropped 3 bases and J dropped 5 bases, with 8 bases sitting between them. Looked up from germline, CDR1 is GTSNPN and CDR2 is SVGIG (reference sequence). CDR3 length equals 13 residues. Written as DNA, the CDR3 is TGTGCCTGGAGGGACAGAAATAATTCACCCCTCCACTTT. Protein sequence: CAWRDRNNSPLHF.

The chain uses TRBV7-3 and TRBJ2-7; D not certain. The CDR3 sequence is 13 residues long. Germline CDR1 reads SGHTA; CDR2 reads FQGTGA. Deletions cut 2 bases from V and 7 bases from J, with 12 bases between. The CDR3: CASSLVKSQEQYF. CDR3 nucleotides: TGTGCCAGCAGCTTAGTAAAGTCCCAGGAGCAGTACTTC.

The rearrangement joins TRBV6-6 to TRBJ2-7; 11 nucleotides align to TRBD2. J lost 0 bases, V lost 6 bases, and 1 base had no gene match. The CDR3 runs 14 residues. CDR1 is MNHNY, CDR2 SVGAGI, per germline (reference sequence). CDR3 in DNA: TGTGCCAGCAGGACTAGCGGGAACTCCTACGAGCAGTACTTC. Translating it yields CASRTSGNSYEQYF.

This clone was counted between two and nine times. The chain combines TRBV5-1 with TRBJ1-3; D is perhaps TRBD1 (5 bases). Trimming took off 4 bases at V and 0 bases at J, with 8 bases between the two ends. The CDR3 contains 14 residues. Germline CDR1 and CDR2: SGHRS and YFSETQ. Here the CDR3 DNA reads TGCGCCAGCAGCCGGGACGGCTCTGGAAACACCATATATTTT. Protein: CASSRDGSGNTIYF.

CDR3 bases: TGTGCCAGCAGCTCAGGGGGCAATGAGCAGTTCTTC. It yields the protein CASSSGGNEQFF. This chain uses TRBV9 with TRBJ2-1; TRBD1 matches at 7 bases. Germline loops: CDR1 SGDLS, CDR2 YYNGEE. The CDR3 sequence is 12 residues long. Trimming removed 4 bases from V and 6 bases from J; junction bases left unmatched: 1. Full variable domain (rest looked up from reference TRBV9 and TRBJ2-1): DSGVTQTPKHLITATGQRVTLRCSPRSGDLSVYWYQQSLDQGLQFLIQYYNGEERAKGNILERFSAQQFPDLHSELNLSSLELGDSALYFCASSSGGNEQFFGPGTRLTVL.

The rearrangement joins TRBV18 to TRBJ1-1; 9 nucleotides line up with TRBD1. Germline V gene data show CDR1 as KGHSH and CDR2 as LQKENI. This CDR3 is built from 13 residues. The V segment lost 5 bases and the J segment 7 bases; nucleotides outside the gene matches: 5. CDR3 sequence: CASSRTGEFEAFF. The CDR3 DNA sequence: TGTGCCAGCTCAAGGACAGGGGAATTTGAAGCTTTCTTT.

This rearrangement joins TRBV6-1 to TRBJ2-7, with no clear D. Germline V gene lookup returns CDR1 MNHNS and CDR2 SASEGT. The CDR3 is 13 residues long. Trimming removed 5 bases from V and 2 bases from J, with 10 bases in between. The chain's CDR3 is CASSLAPAYEQYF. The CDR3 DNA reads TGTGCCAGCAGTTTGGCGCCCGCCTACGAGCAGTACTTC.

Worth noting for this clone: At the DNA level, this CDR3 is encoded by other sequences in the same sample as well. CDR3 residues: CASSLGTANTEAFF. The CDR3 coding sequence is TGTGCCAGCAGCCTCGGGACAGCGAACACTGAAGCTTTCTTT. V usage is TRBV11-2 and J usage is TRBJ1-1; TRBD1 agrees at 7 bases. This CDR3 is built from 14 residues. Germline CDR1 and CDR2: SGHAT and FQNNGV. Trimming at V came to 5 bases and at J to 1 base, leaving 4 bases not matched to a gene. The full variable domain, with the rest looked up from reference TRBV11-2 and TRBJ1-1, is EAGVAQSPRYKIIEKRQSVAFWCNPISGHATLYWYQQILGQGPKLLIQFQNNGVVDDSQLPKDRFSAERLKGVDSTLKIQPAKLEDSAVYLCASSLGTANTEAFFGQGTRLTVV.

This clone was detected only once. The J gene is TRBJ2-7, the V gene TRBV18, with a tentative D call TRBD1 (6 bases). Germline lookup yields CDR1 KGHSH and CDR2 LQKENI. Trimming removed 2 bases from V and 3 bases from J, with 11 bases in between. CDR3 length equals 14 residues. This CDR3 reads CASSPDRSGYEQYF. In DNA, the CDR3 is TGTGCCAGCTCACCAGACAGGTCCGGCTACGAGCAGTACTTC.

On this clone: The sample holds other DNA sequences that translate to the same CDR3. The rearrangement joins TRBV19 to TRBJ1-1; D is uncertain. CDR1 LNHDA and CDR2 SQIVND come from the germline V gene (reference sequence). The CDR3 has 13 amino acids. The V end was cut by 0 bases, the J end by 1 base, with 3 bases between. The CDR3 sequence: CASSIDKNTEAFF. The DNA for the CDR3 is TGTGCCAGTAGTATAGATAAGAACACTGAAGCTTTCTTT. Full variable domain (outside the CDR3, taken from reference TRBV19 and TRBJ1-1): DGGITQSPKYLFRKEGQNVTLSCEQNLNHDAMYWYRQDPGQGLRLIYYSQIVNDFQKGDIAEGYSVSREKKESFPLTVTSAQKNPTAFYLCASSIDKNTEAFFGQGTRLTVV.

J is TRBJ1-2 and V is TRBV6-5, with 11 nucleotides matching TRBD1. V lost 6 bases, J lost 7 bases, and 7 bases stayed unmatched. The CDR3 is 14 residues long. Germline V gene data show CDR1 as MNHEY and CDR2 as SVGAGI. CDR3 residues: CASRRTGGVGGYTF. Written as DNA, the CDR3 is TGTGCCAGCAGGAGGACAGGGGGCGTCGGTGGCTACACCTTC.

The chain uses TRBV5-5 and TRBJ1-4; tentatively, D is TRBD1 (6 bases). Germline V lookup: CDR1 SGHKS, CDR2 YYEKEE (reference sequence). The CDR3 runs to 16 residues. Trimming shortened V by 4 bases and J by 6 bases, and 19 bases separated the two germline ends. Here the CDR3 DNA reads TGTGCCAGCAGCAGCTTCCTCAGGGGAGAAGATGAAAAACTGTTTTTT. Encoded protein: CASSSFLRGEDEKLFF.

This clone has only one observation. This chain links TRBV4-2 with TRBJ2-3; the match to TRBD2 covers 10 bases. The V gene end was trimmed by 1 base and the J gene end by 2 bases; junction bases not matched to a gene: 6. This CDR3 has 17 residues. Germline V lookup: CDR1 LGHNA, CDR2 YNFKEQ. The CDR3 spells CASSQVEAGGATDTQYF. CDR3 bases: TGTGCCAGCAGCCAAGTAGAAGCGGGGGGGGCCACAGATACGCAGTATTTT.